This TCR beta chain emerged from a study of Ad26.COV2.S vaccination and SARS-CoV-2 variants. Turning to the study itself: Intramuscular Ad26.COV2.S doses were given once or twice, 56 days apart. Study-level findings and limits: Placebo recipients had lower spike-specific TCR breadth than vaccine recipients.

Clones were read by immunoSEQ multiplex PCR, and TCRdb kept only the in-frame ones, dropping some. The sample records some 520,000 clones, approximately 88% being singletons. Concerning this clone: The antigen remains unidentified.

Treatment reported: 15 to 20 received Ad26.COV2.S at low or high dose, single or two shots; several received placebo; per-sample allocation not given. The investigators took samples on day 63 after the first vaccine or placebo injection. The CDR3 covers 14 residues. Germline-derived CDR1 and CDR2 are SGHRS and YFSETQ. V shed 7 bases, J shed 1 base, and the junction held 7 bases outside the gene matches. Here the sequenced sample was peripheral blood, taken in a trial of Ad26.COV2.S vaccine versus placebo. This chain uses TRBV5-1 with TRBJ1-2, with 7 positions matching TRBD1. The source is a person aged 18 to 59 who received the Ad26.COV2.S COVID-19 vaccine or a placebo. The CDR3 bases are TGCGCCAGCGGCCGGGACAGCGTTAACTATGGCTACACCTTC. Translating gives CASGRDSVNYGYTF. The whole variable domain, remainder taken from reference TRBV5-1 and TRBJ1-2, is KAGVTQTPRYLIKTRGQQVTLSCSPISGHRSVSWYQQTPGQGLQFLFEYFSETQRNKGNFPGRFSGRQFSNSRSEMNVSTLELGDSALYLCASGRDSVNYGYTFGSGTRLTVV.